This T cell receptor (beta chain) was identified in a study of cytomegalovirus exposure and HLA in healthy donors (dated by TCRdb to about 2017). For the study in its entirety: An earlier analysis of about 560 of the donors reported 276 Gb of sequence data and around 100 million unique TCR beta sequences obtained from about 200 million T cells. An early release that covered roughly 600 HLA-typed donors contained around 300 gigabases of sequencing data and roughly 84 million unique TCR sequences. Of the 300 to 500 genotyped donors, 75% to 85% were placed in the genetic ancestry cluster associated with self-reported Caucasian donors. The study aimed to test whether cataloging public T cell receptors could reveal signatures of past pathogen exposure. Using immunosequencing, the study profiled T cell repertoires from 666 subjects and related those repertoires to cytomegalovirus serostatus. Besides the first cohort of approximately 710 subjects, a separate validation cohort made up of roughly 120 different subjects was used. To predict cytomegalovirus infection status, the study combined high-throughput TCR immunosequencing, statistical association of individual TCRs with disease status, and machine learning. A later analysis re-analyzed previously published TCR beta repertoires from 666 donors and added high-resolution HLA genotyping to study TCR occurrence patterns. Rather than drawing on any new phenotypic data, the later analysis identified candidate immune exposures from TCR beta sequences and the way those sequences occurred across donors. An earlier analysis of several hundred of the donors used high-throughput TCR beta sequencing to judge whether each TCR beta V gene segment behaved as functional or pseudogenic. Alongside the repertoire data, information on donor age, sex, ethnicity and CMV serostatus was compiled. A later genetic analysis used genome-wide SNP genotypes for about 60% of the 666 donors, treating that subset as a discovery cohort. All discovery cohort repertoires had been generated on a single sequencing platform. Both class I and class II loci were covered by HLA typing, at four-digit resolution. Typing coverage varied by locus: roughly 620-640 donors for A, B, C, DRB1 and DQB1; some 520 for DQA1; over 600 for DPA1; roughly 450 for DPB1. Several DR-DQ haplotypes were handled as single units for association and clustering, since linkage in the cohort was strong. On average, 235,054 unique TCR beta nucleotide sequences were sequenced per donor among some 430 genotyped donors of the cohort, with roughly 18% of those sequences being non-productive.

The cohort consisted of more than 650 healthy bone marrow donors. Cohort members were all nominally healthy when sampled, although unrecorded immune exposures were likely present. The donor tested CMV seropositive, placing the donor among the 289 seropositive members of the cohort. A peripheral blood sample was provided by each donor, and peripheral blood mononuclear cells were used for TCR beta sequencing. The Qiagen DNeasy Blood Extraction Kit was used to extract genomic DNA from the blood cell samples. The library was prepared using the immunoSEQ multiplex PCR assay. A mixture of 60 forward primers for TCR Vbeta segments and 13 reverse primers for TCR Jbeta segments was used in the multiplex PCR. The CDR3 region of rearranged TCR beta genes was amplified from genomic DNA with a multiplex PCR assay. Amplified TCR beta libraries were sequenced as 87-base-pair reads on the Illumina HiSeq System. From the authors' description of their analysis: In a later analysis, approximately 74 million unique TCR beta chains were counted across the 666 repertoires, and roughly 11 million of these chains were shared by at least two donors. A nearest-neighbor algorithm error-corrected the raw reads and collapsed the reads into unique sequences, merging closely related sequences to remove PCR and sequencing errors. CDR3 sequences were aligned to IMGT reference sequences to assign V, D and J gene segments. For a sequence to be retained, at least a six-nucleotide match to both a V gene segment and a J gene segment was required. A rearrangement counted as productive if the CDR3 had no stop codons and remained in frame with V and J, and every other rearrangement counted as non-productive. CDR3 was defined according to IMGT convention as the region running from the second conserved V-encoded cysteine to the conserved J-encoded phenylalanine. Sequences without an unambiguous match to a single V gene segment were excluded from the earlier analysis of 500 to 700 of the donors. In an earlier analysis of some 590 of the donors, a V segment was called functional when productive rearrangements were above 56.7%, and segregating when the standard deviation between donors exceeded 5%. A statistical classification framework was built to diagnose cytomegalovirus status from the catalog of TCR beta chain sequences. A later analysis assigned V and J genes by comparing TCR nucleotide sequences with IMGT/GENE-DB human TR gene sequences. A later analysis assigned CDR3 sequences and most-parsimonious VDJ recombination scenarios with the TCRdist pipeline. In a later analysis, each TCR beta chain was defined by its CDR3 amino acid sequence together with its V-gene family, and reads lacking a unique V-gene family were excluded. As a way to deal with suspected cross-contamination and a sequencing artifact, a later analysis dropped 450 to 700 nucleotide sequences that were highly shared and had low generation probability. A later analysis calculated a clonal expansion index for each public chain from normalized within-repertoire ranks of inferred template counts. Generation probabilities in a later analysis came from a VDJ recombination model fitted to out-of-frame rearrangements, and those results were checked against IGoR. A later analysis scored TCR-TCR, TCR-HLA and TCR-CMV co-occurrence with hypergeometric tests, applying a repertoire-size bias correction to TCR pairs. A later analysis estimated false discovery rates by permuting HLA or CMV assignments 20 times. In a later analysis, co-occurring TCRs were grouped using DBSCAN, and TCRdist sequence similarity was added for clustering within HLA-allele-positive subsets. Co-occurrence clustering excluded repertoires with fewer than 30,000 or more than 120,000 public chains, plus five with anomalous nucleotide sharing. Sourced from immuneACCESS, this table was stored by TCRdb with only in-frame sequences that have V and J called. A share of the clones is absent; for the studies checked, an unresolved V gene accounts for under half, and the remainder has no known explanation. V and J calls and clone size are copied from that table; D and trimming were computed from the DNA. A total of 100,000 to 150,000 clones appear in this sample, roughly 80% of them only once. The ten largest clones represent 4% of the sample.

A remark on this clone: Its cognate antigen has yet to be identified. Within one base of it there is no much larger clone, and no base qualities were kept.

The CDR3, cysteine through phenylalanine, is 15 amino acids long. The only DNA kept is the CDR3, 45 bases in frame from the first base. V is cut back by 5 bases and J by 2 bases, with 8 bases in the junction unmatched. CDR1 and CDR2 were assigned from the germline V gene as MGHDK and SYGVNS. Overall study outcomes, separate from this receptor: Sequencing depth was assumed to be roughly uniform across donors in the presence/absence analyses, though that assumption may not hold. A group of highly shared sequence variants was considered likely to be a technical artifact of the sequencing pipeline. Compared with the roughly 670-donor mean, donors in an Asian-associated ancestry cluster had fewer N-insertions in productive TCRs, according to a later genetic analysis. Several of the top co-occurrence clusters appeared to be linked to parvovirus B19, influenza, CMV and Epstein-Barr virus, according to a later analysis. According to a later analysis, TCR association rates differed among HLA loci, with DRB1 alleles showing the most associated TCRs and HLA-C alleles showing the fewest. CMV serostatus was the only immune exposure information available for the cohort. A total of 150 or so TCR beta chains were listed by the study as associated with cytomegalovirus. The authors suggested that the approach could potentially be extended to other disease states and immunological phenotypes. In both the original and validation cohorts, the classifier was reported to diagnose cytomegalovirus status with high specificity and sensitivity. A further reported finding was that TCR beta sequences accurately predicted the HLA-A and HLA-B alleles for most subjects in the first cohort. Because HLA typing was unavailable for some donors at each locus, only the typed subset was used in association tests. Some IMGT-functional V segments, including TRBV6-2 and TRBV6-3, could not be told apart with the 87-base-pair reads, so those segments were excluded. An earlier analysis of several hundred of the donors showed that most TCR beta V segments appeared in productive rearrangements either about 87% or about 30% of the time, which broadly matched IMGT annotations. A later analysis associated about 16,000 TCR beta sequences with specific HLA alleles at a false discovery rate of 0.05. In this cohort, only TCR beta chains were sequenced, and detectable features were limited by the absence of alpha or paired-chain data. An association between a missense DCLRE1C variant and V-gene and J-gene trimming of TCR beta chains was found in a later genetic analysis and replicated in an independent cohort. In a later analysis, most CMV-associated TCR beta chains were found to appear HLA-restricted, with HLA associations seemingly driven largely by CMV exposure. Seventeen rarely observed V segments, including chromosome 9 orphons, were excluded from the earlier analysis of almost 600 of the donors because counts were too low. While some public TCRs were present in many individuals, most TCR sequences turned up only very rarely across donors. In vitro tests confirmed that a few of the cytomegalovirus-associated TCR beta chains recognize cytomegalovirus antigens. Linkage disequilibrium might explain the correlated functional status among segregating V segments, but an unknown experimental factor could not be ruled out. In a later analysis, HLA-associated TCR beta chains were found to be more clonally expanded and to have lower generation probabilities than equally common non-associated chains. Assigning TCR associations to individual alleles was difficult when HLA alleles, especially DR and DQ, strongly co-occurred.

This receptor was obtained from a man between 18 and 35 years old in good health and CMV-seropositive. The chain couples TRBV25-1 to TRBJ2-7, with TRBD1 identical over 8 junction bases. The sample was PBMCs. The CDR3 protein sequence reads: CASSTRGQGAYEQYF. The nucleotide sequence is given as TGTGCCAGCAGTACCCGTGGACAGGGAGCCTACGAGCAGTACTTC.